This T cell receptor beta chain was obtained from a study of OX40 agonist ivuxolimab in advanced cancers. Study context: Dose-escalation cases comprised hepatocellular carcinoma, melanoma, renal cell or head and neck cancer.

Using immunoSEQ multiplex PCR, the repertoire was profiled, and TCRdb retains in-frame clones only, with some absent. The table lists about 42,000 clones, 85% to 90% of them singletons. Study-level points and caveats: Clonal expansion among partial responders at 0.1-3.0 mg/kg ranked near the lowest. Among the nonresponders, some also had low normalized T-cell clonal expansion.

About this clone: The target antigen is unknown.

The CDR3 contains 13 residues. V lost 2 bases and J 5 bases, leaving 6 bases between the germline ends. The germline V gene encodes CDR1 MNHEY and CDR2 SMNVEV (reference sequence). The sequence was obtained from an adult with an advanced solid tumor such as melanoma, head and neck, liver or kidney cancer. The V call is TRBV27, the J call TRBJ2-2; D may correspond to TRBD1 or TRBD2 (5 bases each). The starting material was CD4+ or CD8+ T cells sorted from blood, obtained in a trial of the OX40 agonist ivuxolimab. The CDR3 loop reads CASSLGGTGELFF. The CDR3, as DNA: TGTGCCAGCAGTTTAGGGGGAACCGGGGAGCTGTTTTTT.